The TCR beta chain under discussion was sequenced for a study of metastatic and nonmetastatic thyroid tumors. Study findings and constraints: In both blood and tumor samples, TCR beta diversity was reported significantly higher for malignant than benign nodules.

Prior to thyroid surgery, none of the patients had received any treatment. The trim removed 6 bases at V and 6 bases at J, leaving 7 bases unmatched. Germline CDR1 MNHNS, CDR2 SASEGT. The CDR3 consists of 13 residues. This clone was observed a handful of times. The antigen is undetermined. In the original workflow: A classifier of distant metastasis in papillary thyroid cancer was built from CDR3 differences (across clinicopathological groups). TCRdb reassembled clones from the PCR reads with MiXCR. TCRdb, rather than the study authors, made the V and J calls. The sample lists about 50,000 clones, less than 5% occurring once.

This chain connects TRBV6-1 to TRBJ2-7; TRBD1 aligns across 8 bases. This sequence was found in a female donor with papillary thyroid cancer or a benign thyroid nodule (not recorded which). Some clones in this sample may be carry-over from other donors' samples. The source material was blood. CDR3 nucleotide sequence: TGTGCCAGCAGCCGGGACAGGCTTTTCGAGCAGTACTTC. It encodes CASSRDRLFEQYF.